Presented here are 5 T cell receptor beta chains from one specimen sequenced in a study of T cells in localized non-small cell lung cancer. Profiling relied on immunoSEQ multiplex PCR, and the TCRdb table lists in-frame clones only, not all of them. The sample contains 35,000 to 40,000 clones, about 90% of which appear only once. Sequences were derived from peripheral blood, sampled before any cancer treatment. These receptors were obtained from a woman aged 35-70 years with stage I lung adenocarcinoma.

The chain recombines TRBV5-1 with TRBJ1-3; 7 nucleotides align to TRBD1. Trimming at V came to 4 bases and at J to 2 bases, leaving 12 bases not matched to a gene. Germline CDR1 SGHRS, CDR2 YFSETQ. The CDR3 is made up of 17 amino acids. The chain's CDR3 is CASSPGGDLGPGNTIYF. Here the CDR3 DNA reads TGCGCCAGCAGCCCAGGGGGGGACCTGGGGCCTGGAAACACCATATATTTT. The whole variable domain, remainder taken from reference TRBV5-1 and TRBJ1-3, is KAGVTQTPRYLIKTRGQQVTLSCSPISGHRSVSWYQQTPGQGLQFLFEYFSETQRNKGNFPGRFSGRQFSNSRSEMNVSTLELGDSALYLCASSPGGDLGPGNTIYFGEGSWLTVV.

The chain joins TRBV30 to TRBJ1-1, with a weak D call TRBD1 (6 bases). With 6 bases removed from V and 0 bases from J, the gap between germline ends came to 20 bases. The CDR3 covers 16 residues. Looked up from germline, CDR1 is GTSNPN and CDR2 is SVGIG (reference sequence). The CDR3 region is CACLSGGDSMNTEAFF. The CDR3 DNA follows: TGTGCCTGCCTCTCCGGGGGCGACTCTATGAACACTGAAGCTTTCTTT.

The gene calls are TRBV27 and TRBJ2-7; either TRBD1 or TRBD2 may fit D (6 bases each). Trimming left V 6 bases short and J 3 bases short, with 18 bases between. The CDR3 spans 15 residues. CDR1 is MNHEY, CDR2 SMNVEV, per germline (reference sequence). CDR3 in amino acids: CASREWGASGYEQYF. The CDR3 region has the DNA TGTGCCAGCAGGGAGTGGGGGGCCAGCGGCTACGAGCAGTACTTC.

For the CDR3, the DNA is TGTGCCATCATGAGGACTAGCGGGAGCAACTATCACAATGAGCAGTTCTTC. It encodes CAIMRTSGSNYHNEQFF. The chain combines TRBV10-3 with TRBJ2-1, with 13 bases identical to TRBD2. V was pared by 7 bases and J by 5 bases, with 11 bases of the junction left unmatched. Germline lookup yields CDR1 ENHRY and CDR2 SYGVKD. The CDR3 runs 17 residues.

This chain joins TRBV2 and TRBJ2-7; 10 bases are a match to TRBD2. The CDR3 runs to 17 residues. After removal of 2 bases from V and 3 bases from J, the junction contained 10 bases not matched to a gene. Germline CDR1 is SNHLY and CDR2 is FYNNEI. Here the CDR3 reads CASSEIGLLAGYYEQYF. The CDR3 region has the DNA TGTGCCAGCAGTGAAATTGGGTTACTAGCGGGATACTACGAGCAGTACTTC.